The clone carrying this TCR beta chain was seen a single time. As processed by the authors: Reference gene primer amplification gave nucleated cell count estimates. Sequenced by immunoSEQ multiplex PCR; TCRdb stores in-frame clones only, minus some. V and J calls and clone size are as listed in that table; D and trimming were resolved from the DNA. The profile shows around 100,000 clones, 92% of them singletons. These data originate in a study of blood T cell repertoires in COVID-19. Germline V lookup: CDR1 GTSNPN, CDR2 SVGIG (reference sequence). V dropped 2 bases and J dropped 2 bases, with 10 bases sitting between them. The CDR3 is 14 residues long.

The sequenced material came from peripheral blood. The chain joins TRBV30 to TRBJ1-5; D is perhaps TRBD1 (6 bases). The sequence was obtained from a man aged 70 or older with acute or convalescent COVID-19. In DNA, the CDR3 is TGTGCCTGGAGTAGGGGGTTTGGCAATCAGCCCCAGCATTTT. Protein: CAWSRGFGNQPQHF. The full variable domain, completed using reference TRBV30 and TRBJ1-5, is SQTIHQWPATLVQPVGSPLSLECTVEGTSNPNLYWYRQAAGRGLQLLFYSVGIGQISSEVPQNLSASRPQDRQFILSSKKLLLSDSGFYLCAWSRGFGNQPQHFGDGTRLSIL.